The 9 T cell receptor beta chains below all came from one sample that was sequenced in a study of coeliac disease. Assay used: immunoSEQ multiplex PCR; TCRdb lists only in-frame clones, some missing. The table has 4,000 to 5,000 clones, 72% seen once; the top ten hold around 6.3%. The sample consisted of lymphocytes from the gut lamina propria. The receptors derive from a man in his late teens or twenties with celiac disease on a gluten-free diet.

CDR3 sequence reads: CASSFRDRGPGELFF. As DNA, the CDR3 is TGTGCCAGCAGTTTCCGGGACAGGGGCCCCGGGGAGCTGTTTTTT. The chain recombines TRBV7-7 with TRBJ2-2; TRBD1 agrees at 10 bases. Germline CDR1 and CDR2: SSHAT and FNYEAQ (reference sequence). The CDR3 is made up of 15 amino acids. The V segment lost 6 bases and the J segment 6 bases; nucleotides outside the gene matches: 7.

In this sample, this clone turned up a few times. CDR3 residues: CASSSRLGGASYNEQFF. CDR3 bases: TGTGCCAGCAGTTCCCGACTGGGCGGGGCCTCCTACAATGAGCAGTTCTTC. The chain employs TRBV27 and TRBJ2-1; weak D call: TRBD2 (6 bases). V lost 4 bases and J lost 0, with 16 bases in between. Germline CDR1 reads MNHEY; CDR2 reads SMNVEV (reference sequence). CDR3 length equals 17 residues.

V is TRBV5-1 and J is TRBJ1-4; 7 bases agree with TRBD1. Germline V gives CDR1 SGHRS, CDR2 YFSETQ. With V trimmed by 4 bases and J by 5 bases, 5 bases remained unmatched. CDR3 length equals 14 residues. In DNA form, the CDR3 reads TGCGCCAGCAGCCTGAACAGGGGAAATGAAAAACTGTTTTTT. This gives the protein CASSLNRGNEKLFF.

V and J are TRBV6-6 and TRBJ2-5; 9 positions match TRBD1. Trimming at V came to 0 bases and at J to 10 bases, leaving 12 bases not matched to a gene. The CDR3 has 16 amino acids. Looked up from germline, CDR1 is MNHNY and CDR2 is SVGAGI (reference sequence). CDR3 nucleotide sequence: TGTGCCAGCAGTTACTCGGGACAGGGCGGAGGGGTTGGCCAGTACTTC. This encodes CASSYSGQGGGVGQYF.

This rearrangement joins TRBV11-3 to TRBJ2-1, with 10 bases that match TRBD2. Trimming removed 2 bases from V and 4 bases from J; junction bases left unmatched: 2. CDR1 is SGHNT and CDR2 is YENEEA in the germline V gene. The CDR3 covers 15 residues. CDR3 sequence reads: CASSLKRGGYNEQFF. The CDR3 DNA sequence: TGTGCCAGCAGCTTAAAGCGGGGGGGGTACAATGAGCAGTTCTTC.

The rearrangement joins TRBV5-1 to TRBJ2-3, with D hard to call. The CDR3 consists of 12 residues. V lost 0 bases and J 4 bases, leaving 3 bases between the germline ends. Per germline, CDR1 SGHRS and CDR2 YFSETQ. Written as DNA, the CDR3 is TGCGCCAGCAGCTTGGCGGCAGATACGCAGTATTTT. Protein product: CASSLAADTQYF.

This clone came up a few times. The chain couples TRBV5-1 to TRBJ1-1, with D maybe TRBD1 (5 bases). Per germline, CDR1 SGHRS and CDR2 YFSETQ. The V and J ends lost 2 bases and 10 bases respectively, with 9 bases between them. The CDR3 runs 11 residues. CDR3 bases: TGCGCCAGCAGCTTAGGAGGGGTAGCTTTCTTT. This gives the protein CASSLGGVAFF.

This sequence joins TRBV28 and TRBJ1-5; tentatively, D is TRBD1 (5 bases). V lost 4 bases and J 9 bases, leaving 13 bases between the germline ends. Germline loops: CDR1 MDHEN, CDR2 SYDVKM. This CDR3 comprises 13 residues. Here the CDR3 DNA reads TGTGCCAGCAGTTCTCCAGGGCGGTTGCCCCAGCATTTT. Protein sequence: CASSSPGRLPQHF.

V is TRBV5-5 and J is TRBJ1-1; D is undetermined. The CDR3 runs 14 residues. V lost 4 bases to trimming and J lost 4 bases, with 14 bases between them. Germline V lookup: CDR1 SGHKS, CDR2 YYEKEE (reference sequence). Written as DNA, the CDR3 is TGTGCCAGCAGCCTTACGGAGGGTAGCACTGAAGCTTTCTTT. Its protein is CASSLTEGSTEAFF.